The 18 T cell receptor beta chains given below trace back to one sample, sequenced in a study of blood T cell repertoires in COVID-19. Assay used: immunoSEQ multiplex PCR; TCRdb lists only in-frame clones, some missing. In the table there are around 280,000 clones, around 88% of which are singletons. Material for sequencing was peripheral blood. These receptors were taken from a woman aged 25 to 45 who had recovered from COVID-19.

The V call is TRBV12-3 or TRBV12-4, the J call TRBJ2-2; D unclear. CDR3 length: 13 residues. Trimming took 1 base from V and 3 from J, leaving 3 bases between them. The CDR3 DNA reads as TGTGCCAGCAGTTTAGTCGACACCGGGGAGCTGTTTTTT. This encodes CASSLVDTGELFF.

The genes are TRBV2 and TRBJ1-6; D is unresolved. Germline V lookup: CDR1 SNHLY, CDR2 FYNNEI. Trimming left V 2 bases short and J 10 bases short, with 3 bases between. The CDR3 length is 11 residues. For the CDR3, the DNA is TGTGCCAGCAGTGAACTCTCACCCCTCCACTTT. This translates into CASSELSPLHF.

The chain couples TRBV5-1 to TRBJ1-5; D is uncertain. The CDR3 runs 13 residues. V was trimmed by 4 bases and J by 5 bases, leaving 10 bases between them. CDR1 and CDR2 from the germline V gene are SGHRS and YFSETQ. Written as DNA, the CDR3 is TGCGCCAGCAGCCTTGACGGAGATCAGCCCCAGCATTTT. This encodes CASSLDGDQPQHF.

This chain links TRBV30 with TRBJ1-6; D perhaps matches TRBD1 (5 bases). Trimming took 2 bases from V and 10 from J, leaving 18 bases between them. Germline CDR1 is GTSNPN and CDR2 is SVGIG (reference sequence). The CDR3 is made up of 15 amino acids. The CDR3 reads CAWSPGWGRASPLHF. CDR3 DNA: TGTGCCTGGAGTCCCGGTTGGGGGAGGGCGTCACCCCTCCACTTT.

J is TRBJ2-1 and V is TRBV7-6; weak D call: TRBD2 (7 bases). Germline V gene lookup returns CDR1 SGHVS and CDR2 FNYEAQ. The CDR3 consists of 15 residues. Trimming left V 7 bases short and J 5 bases short, with 18 bases between. CDR3 region: CASTRGGQGNNEQFF. Written as DNA, the CDR3 is TGTGCCAGCACCCGCGGGGGCCAGGGAAACAATGAGCAGTTCTTC.

This clone was seen only once. CDR3 sequence (DNA): TGTGCCAGCAGCCTCATCTCTAGCGGGGAGCTGTTTTTT. This translates into CASSLISSGELFF. This sequence joins TRBV7-9 and TRBJ2-2; D gene ambiguous. Trimming left V 5 bases short and J 7 bases short, with 11 bases between. The V gene's germline CDR1 is SEHNR and CDR2 FQNEAQ (reference sequence). This CDR3 contains 13 residues.

The V gene is TRBV20-1, the J gene TRBJ2-5; D not certain. From germline, CDR1 is DFQATT and CDR2 SNEGSKA (reference sequence). This CDR3 is 12 amino acids long. Trimming cost V 3 bases and J 2 bases, with 7 bases left between them. In nucleotides, the CDR3 is TGCAGTGCTAGTCCCATTCAAGAGACCCAGTACTTC. Translation gives CSASPIQETQYF.

This clone has only one observation. The chain joins TRBV19 to TRBJ1-1; 7 nucleotides agree with TRBD1. V was clipped by 6 bases and J by 4 bases; unmatched bases: 11. CDR1 and CDR2 (germline): LNHDA, SQIVND (reference sequence). The CDR3 has 15 residues. The CDR3 spells CASSQLRGRGTEAFF. In DNA form, the CDR3 reads TGTGCCAGTAGCCAACTTAGGGGGCGGGGCACTGAAGCTTTCTTT.

The chain carries TRBV5-1 and TRBJ2-5; the match to TRBD1 covers 12 bases. The CDR3 is 15 amino acids. Germline values: CDR1 SGHRS, CDR2 YFSETQ. J lost 5 bases, V lost 4 bases, and 6 bases had no gene match. CDR3 in amino acids: CASSSGTGGMETQYF. The CDR3 DNA sequence: TGCGCCAGCAGCAGCGGGACAGGGGGCATGGAGACCCAGTACTTC.

This chain joins TRBV2 and TRBJ1-2; TRBD1 aligns across 9 bases. The ends lost 5 bases at V and 8 bases at J; junction bases unmatched: 21. There are 18 residues in the CDR3. Looked up from germline, CDR1 is SNHLY and CDR2 is FYNNEI. CDR3 protein: CASSPRGETGQGLGGYTF. In nucleotides, the CDR3 is TGTGCCAGCAGTCCACGTGGAGAGACGGGACAGGGTTTGGGAGGCTACACCTTC.

The chain is built from TRBV5-1 and TRBJ1-2; 9 nucleotides align to TRBD1. This CDR3 region has 14 residues. Germline V lookup: CDR1 SGHRS, CDR2 YFSETQ. V lost 4 bases to trimming and J lost 7 bases; unmatched junction nucleotides: 8. As DNA, the CDR3 is TGCGCCAGCAGCCTACGGACAGGGGTCAGTGGCTACACCTTC. Its translation is CASSLRTGVSGYTF.

CDR3 nucleotide sequence: TGTGCCAGCAGCGTAGGTCCGGGTATAGATTCACCCCTCCACTTT. It translates to CASSVGPGIDSPLHF. The V call is TRBV9, the J call TRBJ1-6, with no clear D. With 0 bases removed from V and 8 bases from J, the gap between germline ends came to 12 bases. The CDR3 extends over 15 amino acids. Germline V gives CDR1 SGDLS, CDR2 YYNGEE.

The chain combines TRBV7-9 with TRBJ1-5, with TRBD1 identical over 9 bases. This CDR3 has 15 amino acids. Germline CDR1 SEHNR, CDR2 FQNEAQ (reference sequence). Unmatched junction bases numbered 9, after V lost 5 bases and J lost 7 bases. CDR3: CASSTGTGLQQPQHF. The CDR3 bases are TGTGCCAGCAGCACCGGGACAGGGCTACAGCAGCCCCAGCATTTT.

This chain connects TRBV28 to TRBJ2-5; possible D gene TRBD2, 6 bases. CDR3 length: 15 amino acids. V lost 5 bases and J lost 4, with 17 bases in between. The germline CDR1 and CDR2 sequences are MDHEN and SYDVKM. The CDR3 reads CASSDARVEGETQYF. CDR3 coding DNA: TGTGCCAGCAGTGACGCCAGGGTGGAGGGAGAGACCCAGTACTTC.

The chain links TRBV9 to TRBJ2-2, with TRBD2 matching over 7 bases. Germline V gene data show CDR1 as SGDLS and CDR2 as YYNGEE. The CDR3 runs to 14 residues. J was trimmed by 5 bases and V by 7 bases; bases with no gene match: 8. The CDR3 DNA follows: TGTGCCAGCGCCCGGACTAGTCGAACCGGGGAGCTGTTTTTT. The encoded protein is CASARTSRTGELFF.

V is TRBV7-2 and J is TRBJ2-2; D uncertain. The CDR3 loop spans 14 amino acids. Germline V CDR1 and CDR2: SGHTA, FQGNSA. The V end lost 2 bases, the J end lost 0 bases, and 4 bases lay between the germline ends. The CDR3 reads CASSLLSNTGELFF. CDR3 nucleotides: TGTGCCAGCAGCTTACTATCGAACACCGGGGAGCTGTTTTTT.

V gene TRBV27 combines with J gene TRBJ2-7, with a weak D call TRBD1 (5 bases). The CDR3 contains 12 residues. Germline V CDR1 and CDR2: MNHEY, SMNVEV (reference sequence). The V end was cut by 4 bases, the J end by 2 bases, with 6 bases between. The CDR3 sequence is CASSSQAYEQYF. CDR3 nucleotides: TGTGCCAGCAGTTCACAGGCCTACGAGCAGTACTTC.

This chain joins TRBV5-1 and TRBJ2-3, with TRBD1 identical over 8 bases. Trimming at V came to 2 bases and at J to 6 bases, leaving 8 bases not matched to a gene. Germline values: CDR1 SGHRS, CDR2 YFSETQ. The CDR3 spans 15 residues. The CDR3 bases are TGCGCCAGCAGCTTTACCGGGACAGGTTTGGATACGCAGTATTTT. Protein: CASSFTGTGLDTQYF.